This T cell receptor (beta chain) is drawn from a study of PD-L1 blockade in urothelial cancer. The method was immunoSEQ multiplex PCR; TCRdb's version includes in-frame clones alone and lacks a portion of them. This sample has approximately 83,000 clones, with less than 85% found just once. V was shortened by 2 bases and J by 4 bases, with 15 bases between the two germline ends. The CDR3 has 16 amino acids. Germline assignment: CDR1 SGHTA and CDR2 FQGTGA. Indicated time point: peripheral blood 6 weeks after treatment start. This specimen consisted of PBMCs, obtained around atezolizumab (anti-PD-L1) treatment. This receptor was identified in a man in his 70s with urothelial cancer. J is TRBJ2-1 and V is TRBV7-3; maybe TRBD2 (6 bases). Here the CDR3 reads CASSLHGGAEYNEQFF. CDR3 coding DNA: TGTGCCAGCAGCTTACACGGGGGAGCGGAATACAATGAGCAGTTCTTC.